The rows below give T cell receptor beta chains drawn from one sample of a study of T cell responses to AZD1222 COVID-19 vaccine. This table comes from immunoSEQ multiplex PCR, and its TCRdb copy is limited to in-frame clones, with some not included. The sample shows 70,000 to 90,000 clones, roughly nine tenths of them seen only once. The input for sequencing was peripheral blood, taken on day 0 of AZD1222 vaccination. The receptors here all came from an adult in good health. Both conserved end residues are trimmed from each CDR3.

v_gene	j_gene	CDR3aa
TRBV19	TRBJ1-2	ASHSDRNYGYT
TRBV6-2/TRBV6-3	TRBJ2-1	ASSTLTEQF
TRBV5-8	TRBJ1-1	ASSLQGGANTEAF
TRBV3-1/TRBV3-2	TRBJ1-1	ASSPTGRVRATEAF
TRBV19	TRBJ1-2	ASSIGRTNYGYT
TRBV27	TRBJ1-2	ASSLGLATGGYT
TRBV19	TRBJ1-6	ASTFQGANSPLH
TRBV18	TRBJ2-5	ASSPRRDRGETQY
TRBV7-8	TRBJ1-3	ASSSRTGGGQRNTIY
TRBV4-2	TRBJ2-7	ASSQVLGTDEQY
TRBV6-4	TRBJ2-2	ASREVGLGAGELF
TRBV5-6	TRBJ1-1	ASSLSPLPEAF
TRBV5-4	TRBJ2-7	ASSRWDHPYEQY
TRBV30	TRBJ2-2	AWSEVDRGHTGELF
TRBV10-3	TRBJ1-1	AISESDRMNTEAF
TRBV3-1/TRBV3-2	TRBJ2-1	ASSLRGADNEQF
TRBV30	TRBJ2-7	AWSKGGSYEQY
TRBV5-1	TRBJ2-3	ASSTGQATDTQY
TRBV7-8	TRBJ2-3	ASSSADRITDTQY
TRBV15	TRBJ2-5	ATSRTTGAQETQY
TRBV23-1	TRBJ2-3	VRGPAGATSTDTQY
TRBV7-9	TRBJ2-5	ASSLGGQGTQY
TRBV9	TRBJ1-4	ASSRRAGDEKLF
TRBV30	TRBJ2-1	AWSHEQF
TRBV19	TRBJ1-5	ASRGKGFDQPQH
TRBV6-5	TRBJ2-5	ASRYRGLRLETQY
TRBV6-5	TRBJ2-2	ASIGEGSGELF
TRBV9	TRBJ2-1	ASSVDRGQYNEQF
TRBV7-9	TRBJ1-1	ASSLSPVNTEAF
TRBV11-2	TRBJ2-3	ASEPLTSTDTQY
TRBV7-8	TRBJ2-3	ASSAPGPDTQY
TRBV4-2	TRBJ2-5	ASSQLHGTSGRQETQY
TRBV15	TRBJ2-5	ATSRAGRGSQETQY
TRBV7-9	TRBJ1-4	ASSPPGQGLEKLF
TRBV5-1	TRBJ2-7	ASSEDTEQY
TRBV24-1	TRBJ2-1	ATSDQPGQGLSIRNEQF
TRBV7-2	TRBJ1-5	ASSPRGGGQPQH
TRBV15	TRBJ2-5	ATSPHAETQY
TRBV30	TRBJ1-2	AWSVRSYGYT